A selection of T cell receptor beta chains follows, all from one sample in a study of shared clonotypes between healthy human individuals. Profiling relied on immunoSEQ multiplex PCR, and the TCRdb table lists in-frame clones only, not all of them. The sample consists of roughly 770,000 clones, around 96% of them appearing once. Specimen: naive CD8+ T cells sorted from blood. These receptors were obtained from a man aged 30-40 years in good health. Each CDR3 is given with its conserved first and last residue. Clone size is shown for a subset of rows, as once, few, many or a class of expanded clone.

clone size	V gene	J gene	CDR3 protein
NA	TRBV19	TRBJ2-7	CASSRGLSAYEQYF
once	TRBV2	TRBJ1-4	CAGVQGRGATNEKLFF
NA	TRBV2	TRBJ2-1	CASIGRADEQFF
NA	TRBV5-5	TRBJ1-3	CASSPYKGQISGNTIYF
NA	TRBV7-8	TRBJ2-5	CASSLWAGGLQETQYF
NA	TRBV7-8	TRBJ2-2	CASRGTENTGELFF
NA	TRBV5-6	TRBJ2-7	CASSHTDYEQYF
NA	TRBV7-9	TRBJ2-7	CASSLVGDSSYEQYF
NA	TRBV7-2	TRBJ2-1	CASSLGSGSPSNEQFF
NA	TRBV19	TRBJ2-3	CASSMTGAWTDTQYF
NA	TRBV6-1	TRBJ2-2	CASSEVWGRGRDTGELFF
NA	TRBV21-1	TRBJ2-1	CASTSIAGGGLNEQFF
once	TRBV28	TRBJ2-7	CASSLEAGGEQYF
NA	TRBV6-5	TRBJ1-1	CASSSGYTEAFF
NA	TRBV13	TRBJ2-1	CASSLERPGGPTYEQFF
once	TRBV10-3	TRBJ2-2	CAIARTGRTTPNTGELFF
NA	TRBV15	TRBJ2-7	CATSRGTSGRVDEQYF
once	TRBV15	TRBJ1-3	CATSTFLSGTGDTIYF
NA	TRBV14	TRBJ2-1	CASSPLAGNSYNEQFF
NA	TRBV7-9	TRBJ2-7	CASSIGQGTDEQYF
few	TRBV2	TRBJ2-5	CASSEGAYIETQYF
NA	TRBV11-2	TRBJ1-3	CASSLPRDRGFGNTIYF
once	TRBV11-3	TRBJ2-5	CASSNMDRGEETQYF
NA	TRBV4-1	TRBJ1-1	CASSLGSRNTEAFF